This T cell receptor (beta chain) was found in a study of T cells in Graves' hyperthyroidism and ophthalmopathy. There were TCR beta CDR3 regions amplified from RNA transcripts. During a first-round RT-PCR of the TCR CDR3, the HTBI primer set was used. Each CDR3 protein is one row after TCRdb ran MiXCR on the multiplex PCR reads. The sample lists about 34,000 distinct CDR3 sequences; around 52% were seen once. Findings of the study overall: Clonotypes that were expanded in thyroid above 0.001 mostly appeared in blood too. The authors' 13 V-J model separated ophthalmopathy from stable hyperthyroidism. With a median lead of around 6.7 months before onset, the model predicted ophthalmopathy.

In its sample, this clonotype was seen many times. As yet, its antigen is unknown. A patient was excluded if there was uncontrolled infection, other autoimmune disease, pregnancy or lactation. Material for sequencing was blood. This clonotype originated in a middle-aged woman with Graves' ophthalmopathy.

The CDR3: CSGGTSGKPSYNEQFF. CDR3 DNA sequence: TGCAGTGGTGGGACTAGCGGGAAGCCCTCCTACAATGAGCAGTTCTTC. The chain is built from TRBV20-1 and TRBJ2-1; 13 positions match TRBD2. The CDR3 has 16 amino acids. Per the germline V gene, CDR1 is DFQATT and CDR2 is SNEGSKA (reference sequence). V gave up 7 bases and J gave up 0 bases; unmatched junction bases: 6.